Described below is a single T cell receptor (beta chain) sequence and its context. This clone is a singleton in its sample. Its antigen is still unknown. No base qualities exist here, and no much larger clone lies one base off it. This sample is part of a study of cytomegalovirus exposure and HLA in healthy donors (dated by TCRdb to the late 2010s). Regarding the study in general: In an earlier analysis of 587 of the donors, 276 Gb of sequence data and 95 million to 130 million unique TCR beta sequences from about 179 million T cells were reported. Roughly 300 gigabases of sequencing data and around 80 million unique TCR sequences made up an early release that covered around 640 HLA-typed donors. Of the approximately 370 genotyped donors, 81% were placed in the genetic ancestry cluster associated with self-reported Caucasian donors. The aim of the study was to test whether cataloging public T cell receptors could identify signatures of past pathogen exposure. The T cell repertoires of 666 subjects were profiled by immunosequencing and related to cytomegalovirus serostatus. Besides the first cohort of roughly 660 subjects, a separate validation cohort made up of 120 different subjects was used. To predict cytomegalovirus infection status, the study combined high-throughput TCR immunosequencing, statistical association of individual TCRs with disease status, and machine learning. A later analysis re-analyzed previously published TCR beta repertoires from 500 to 700 donors and added high-resolution HLA genotyping to study TCR occurrence patterns. In the later analysis, no new phenotypic data were used to find candidate immune exposures; instead, reliance was placed on TCR beta sequences and their occurrence across donors. To decide whether each TCR beta V gene segment behaved as functional or pseudogenic, an earlier analysis of 587 of the donors relied on high-throughput TCR beta sequencing. Donor age, sex, ethnicity and CMV serostatus were compiled alongside the repertoire data. Genome-wide SNP genotypes for about 55% of the 666 donors were used in a later genetic analysis, which treated that subset as a discovery cohort. Every repertoire in the discovery cohort had been generated on one and the same sequencing platform. Class I and class II HLA loci were covered by the typing at four-digit resolution. The number of typed donors differed by locus: about 620-640 for A, B, C, DRB1 and DQB1; approximately 540 for DQA1; about 600 for DPA1; and around 450 for DPB1. Because of strong linkage in the cohort, 4 to 6 DR-DQ haplotypes were treated as single units for association and clustering. Among around 400 genotyped donors of the cohort, an average of approximately 240,000 unique TCR beta nucleotide sequences was sequenced per donor, of which 15% to 20% were non-productive.

The cohort consisted of 600 to 750 healthy bone marrow donors. At the time of sampling, every cohort member was nominally healthy, though immune exposures that went unrecorded were likely present. The donor tested CMV seropositive and was one of the 289 seropositive cohort members. Each donor provided a peripheral blood sample, and peripheral blood mononuclear cells were used for TCR beta sequencing. Genomic DNA was extracted from the blood cell samples with the Qiagen DNeasy Blood Extraction Kit. The library was produced with the immunoSEQ multiplex PCR assay. A mixture of 60 forward primers for TCR Vbeta segments and 13 reverse primers for TCR Jbeta segments was used in the multiplex PCR. The CDR3 region of rearranged TCR beta genes was amplified from genomic DNA by a multiplex PCR assay. Amplified TCR beta libraries were sequenced as 87-base-pair reads on the Illumina HiSeq System. For the original study's pipeline: A later analysis tallied approximately 87 million unique TCR beta chains across the 666 repertoires, and approximately 9.9 million of those chains were shared by two or more donors. To remove PCR and sequencing errors, raw reads were error-corrected and collapsed into unique sequences using a nearest-neighbor algorithm that merged closely related sequences. To assign V, D and J gene segments, CDR3 sequences were aligned to IMGT reference sequences. Each retained sequence needed at least a six-nucleotide match to both a V gene segment and a J gene segment. A rearrangement counted as productive if the CDR3 had no stop codons and remained in frame with V and J, and every other rearrangement counted as non-productive. CDR3 was defined according to IMGT convention as the region running from the second conserved V-encoded cysteine to the conserved J-encoded phenylalanine. Sequences without an unambiguous match to a single V gene segment were excluded from the earlier analysis of several hundred of the donors. In an earlier analysis of several hundred of the donors, V segments were called functional above 56.7% productive rearrangements and were called segregating when the between-donor standard deviation exceeded 5%. A statistical classification framework was built for diagnosing cytomegalovirus status from the catalog of TCR beta chain sequences. A later analysis assigned V and J genes by comparing TCR nucleotide sequences with IMGT/GENE-DB human TR gene sequences. In a later analysis, CDR3 sequences and most-parsimonious VDJ recombination scenarios were assigned using the TCRdist pipeline. In a later analysis, every TCR beta chain was defined by the combination of its CDR3 amino acid sequence and its V-gene family, and reads without a unique V-gene family were dropped. As a way to deal with suspected cross-contamination and a sequencing artifact, a later analysis dropped approximately 590 nucleotide sequences that were highly shared and had low generation probability. For each public chain, a later analysis derived a clonal expansion index from normalized ranks of inferred template counts within each repertoire. A later analysis computed generation probabilities with a VDJ recombination model fitted to out-of-frame rearrangements, and checked the results against IGoR. Hypergeometric tests were used in a later analysis to score TCR-TCR, TCR-HLA and TCR-CMV co-occurrence, with a repertoire-size bias correction applied to the TCR pairs. False discovery rates were estimated in a later analysis by permuting HLA or CMV assignments 20 times. In a later analysis, co-occurring TCRs were grouped using DBSCAN, with TCRdist sequence similarity added in when clustering inside HLA-allele-positive subsets. Co-occurrence clustering excluded repertoires with fewer than 30,000 or more than 120,000 public chains, plus five with anomalous nucleotide sharing. TCRdb limited this immuneACCESS table to in-frame rearrangements with V and J called. A share of clones is missing; checked studies link under half to unresolved V genes, and the rest is unexplained. The D gene and trimming were derived from the DNA, and the V and J assignments and clone size from that table. The sample profile shows fewer than 200,000 clones; 84% of them were found once. 1.2% of the sample is taken by the ten largest.

The full study reports these points: Because the 87-base-pair reads could not distinguish some IMGT-functional V segments, including TRBV6-2 and TRBV6-3, those segments were excluded. According to a later analysis, parvovirus B19, influenza, CMV and Epstein-Barr virus appeared linked to several top co-occurrence clusters. In a later analysis, HLA-associated TCR beta chains were found to be more clonally expanded and to have lower generation probabilities than equally common non-associated chains. Strong co-occurrence of HLA alleles, especially DR and DQ, made assigning TCR associations to individual alleles difficult. Specific HLA alleles were associated with 15,000 to 20,000 TCR beta sequences at a false discovery rate of 0.05 in a later analysis. Most TCR sequences were observed very rarely across donors, whereas some public TCRs were present in many individuals. Correlated functional status among segregating V segments might reflect linkage disequilibrium, but an unknown experimental factor could not be ruled out. In a later genetic analysis, fewer N-insertions in productive TCRs were reported among donors in an Asian-associated ancestry cluster than the roughly 640-donor mean. The authors suggested that the approach could potentially be generalized to other disease states and immunological phenotypes. A further reported finding was that TCR beta sequences accurately predicted the HLA-A and HLA-B alleles for most subjects in the first cohort. The study listed 170 or so TCR beta chains as associated with cytomegalovirus. In this cohort, only TCR beta chains were sequenced, and detectable features were limited by the absence of alpha or paired-chain data. A cluster of highly shared sequence variants was judged likely to be a technical artifact of the sequencing pipeline. In vitro tests confirmed that a few of the cytomegalovirus-associated TCR beta chains recognize cytomegalovirus antigens. The only immune exposure information available for the cohort was CMV serostatus. Roughly uniform sequencing depth across donors was assumed in presence/absence analyses, although this assumption may not hold. The earlier analysis of approximately 540 of the donors excluded some 15 rarely observed V segments, including chromosome 9 orphons, because counts were too low. A later analysis found that TCR association rates varied across HLA loci, with DRB1 alleles showing the most associated TCRs and HLA-C alleles the fewest. In an earlier analysis of approximately 590 of the donors, most TCR beta V segments appeared in productive rearrangements about 90% or about 30% of the time, broadly matching IMGT annotations. A later analysis found that most CMV-associated TCR beta chains appeared HLA-restricted, with HLA associations seemingly driven largely by CMV exposure. HLA typing was unavailable for some donors at each locus, so association tests used only the typed subset. In a later genetic analysis, a missense DCLRE1C variant was associated with V-gene and J-gene trimming of TCR beta chains, and the association was replicated in an independent cohort. The classifier was reported to diagnose cytomegalovirus status with high specificity and sensitivity in both the original cohort and the validation cohort.

The CDR3 has 14 amino acids, counting the end cysteine and phenylalanine. The retained sequence is limited to the CDR3, 42 bases, with the frame set at the first base. CDR1 GTSNPN and CDR2 SVGIG are derived from the germline V gene (reference sequence). The germline V end is reduced by 1 base and the J end by 2 bases; junction bases left unmatched: 4. Material for sequencing was PBMCs. In this chain, TRBV30 is recombined with TRBJ2-7, with TRBD1 identical over 8 junction bases. This clonotype originated in a girl aged 2 to 9 in good health and CMV-seropositive. The DNA is TGTGCCTGGAGTGCAGGGACAGGCCCCTACGAGCAGTACTTC. Translated, this gives CAWSAGTGPYEQYF. The reference TRBV30 and TRBJ2-7 proteins fill in what lies around the CDR3, so the full variable domain reads SQTIHQWPATLVQPVGSPLSLECTVEGTSNPNLYWYRQAAGRGLQLLFYSVGIGQISSEVPQNLSASRPQDRQFILSSKKLLLSDSGFYLCAWSAGTGPYEQYFGPGTRLTVT.